This is a list of T cell receptor beta chains from one sample in a study of T cells in Graves' hyperthyroidism and ophthalmopathy. TCRdb reprocessed the multiplex PCR reads via MiXCR and lists one record per CDR3 protein. Of hundreds of thousands of distinct CDR3 sequences listed, 14% were seen once; the top ten hold approximately 13%. The specimen sequenced was blood. Receptor source: a woman aged 40 to 50 with Graves' hyperthyroidism. Each CDR3 is given with its conserved first and last residue. D genes are given only for firm matches. Expanded clones get a size class; other rows say once, few or many, or leave the size out.

J gene,D gene,clone size,V gene,CDR3 DNA,CDR3 protein
TRBJ1-1,NA,many,TRBV5-6,TGTGCCAGCAACCTGTACAGGCTCATGGGCACTGAAGCTTTCTTT,CASNLYRLMGTEAFF
TRBJ1-1,NA,few,TRBV18,TGTGCCAGCTCACCTACAACAGCGAACACTGAAGCTTTCTTT,CASSPTTANTEAFF
TRBJ1-5,NA,few,TRBV11-2,TGTGCCAGCAGCTTAGGTCAGGGAGCCATGCCCCAGCATTTT,CASSLGQGAMPQHF
TRBJ1-2,NA,NA,TRBV7-3,TGTGCCAGCAGCGAAAATGGGGGTTATGGCTACACCTTC,CASSENGGYGYTF
TRBJ1-2,TRBD1,many,TRBV7-9,TGTGCCAGCAGCCCCGATGGAGGCAGGGGGCGCCTTGGCTACACCTTC,CASSPDGGRGRLGYTF
TRBJ1-1,NA,NA,TRBV7-9,TGTGCCAGCATGAGACAGCCCAACACTGAAGCTTTCTTT,CASMRQPNTEAFF
TRBJ2-6,NA,NA,TRBV3-1,TGTGCCAGCAGCACAGGGTACGGTGGGGCCAACGTCCTGACTTTC,CASSTGYGGANVLTF
TRBJ1-5,TRBD1,many,TRBV11-2,TGTGCCAGCAGCCAGGGGGGAGGGGATCAGCCCCAGCATTTT,CASSQGGGDQPQHF
TRBJ2-1,NA,many,TRBV27,TGTGCCAGCAGTAAGGACCCGAAAAATGAGCAGTTCTTC,CASSKDPKNEQFF
TRBJ2-7,TRBD2,many,TRBV28,TGTGCCAGCAGGACTAGCGGGAGCGTCAGCTCCTACGAGCAGTACTTC,CASRTSGSVSSYEQYF
TRBJ1-2,NA,few,TRBV29-1,TGCAGCGTTGCCCAGGACACTCAAGTCTATGGCTACACCTTC,CSVAQDTQVYGYTF
TRBJ2-3,NA,many,TRBV20-1,TGCAGTGCTACTTGGGGAACAGATACGCAGTATTTT,CSATWGTDTQYF
TRBJ2-7,TRBD1,many,TRBV5-5,TGTGCCAGCAGCTTGGAACGACAGGGACAGGGCGAGCAGTACTTC,CASSLERQGQGEQYF
TRBJ2-5,NA,many,TRBV28,TGTGCCAGCAGGGGAAGGACATACCAAGAGACCCAGTACTTC,CASRGRTYQETQYF
TRBJ2-7,NA,many,TRBV18,TGTGCCAGCTCACCGCGACTGGTATACGAGCAGTACTTC,CASSPRLVYEQYF
TRBJ2-7,TRBD1,many,TRBV28,TGTGCCAGCAGTTTATCCCCGACAGGGGCCCCCTACGAGCAGTACTTC,CASSLSPTGAPYEQYF
TRBJ1-2,NA,many,TRBV30,TGTGCCTGGAAAGGGGCCGGGTTGGCAGGGATAGACTACACCTTC,CAWKGAGLAGIDYTF
TRBJ2-3,TRBD2,many,TRBV28,TGTGCCAGCAGTTTGTACCTCAGGACTAGCGGGAGGGCGCACACAGATACGCAGTATTTT,CASSLYLRTSGRAHTDTQYF
TRBJ2-5,TRBD2,NA,TRBV13,TGTGCCAGCAGCGACGCTAGCGGGAGTGAGGGCCAAGAGACCCAGTACTTC,CASSDASGSEGQETQYF
TRBJ2-5,TRBD1,many,TRBV12-3/TRBV12-4,TGTGCCAGCAGCCCAGCGTTAGGACAGGACCAAGAGACCCAGTACTTC,CASSPALGQDQETQYF
TRBJ2-3,NA,many,TRBV6-1,TGTGCCAGACCGACTACCCACACAGATACGCAGTATTTT,CARPTTHTDTQYF
TRBJ2-3,TRBD2,many,TRBV27,TGTGCCAGCAGCCTAGCGGAGCCACGGGATACGCAGTATTTT,CASSLAEPRDTQYF
TRBJ2-1,TRBD1,NA,TRBV5-8,TGTGCCAGCAGCGGAGCCGCCGGGACAGGTGACAATGAGCAGTTCTTC,CASSGAAGTGDNEQFF
TRBJ2-1,TRBD2,many,TRBV5-1,TGCGCCAGCAGCCCAATTAGCGGGAGGCTGGGTGAGCAGTTCTTC,CASSPISGRLGEQFF
TRBJ1-4,TRBD1,NA,TRBV6-2/TRBV6-3,TGTGCCAGCAGTTACTCGAGGACAGGGGGCGGTAATGAAAAACTGTTTTTT,CASSYSRTGGGNEKLFF
TRBJ2-3,NA,many,TRBV7-9,TGTGCCAGCAGCCAACTCGTAACCACAGATACGCAGTATTTT,CASSQLVTTDTQYF
TRBJ1-2,NA,NA,TRBV4-1,TGCGCCAGCAGCCAAGAAAAGGGTTTCGGCTATGGCTACACCTTC,CASSQEKGFGYGYTF
TRBJ1-6,TRBD1,few,TRBV13,TGTGCCAGCAGCTTTCGGACAGGGAGCTCACCCCTCCACTTT,CASSFRTGSSPLHF
TRBJ1-6,NA,few,TRBV19,TGTGCCAGTAGTAGAGGGCAGCGGCCACCCCTCCACTTT,CASSRGQRPPLHF
TRBJ1-2,TRBD1,many,TRBV7-3,TGTGCCAGCAGCTTAAGAGGGGGCGAGGACTATGGCTACACCTTC,CASSLRGGEDYGYTF
TRBJ2-7,TRBD2,many,TRBV14,TGTGCCAGCAGCCAAGCGGGACTAGCGGCTCTCGAGCAGTACTTC,CASSQAGLAALEQYF
TRBJ2-1,NA,many,TRBV2,TGTGCCAGTCAAATACAGGGAGTTCCCTACAATGAGCAGTTCTTC,CASQIQGVPYNEQFF
TRBJ2-1,TRBD2,NA,TRBV28,TGTGCCAGCAGTTTACACAGCGGGAGCTCCTACAATGAGCAGTCCTTC,CASSLHSGSSYNEQSF
TRBJ2-1,TRBD2,few,TRBV20-1,TGCAGTGCTAGTCGCGGACTAGCTTACAATGAGCAGTTCTTC,CSASRGLAYNEQFF
TRBJ1-1,TRBD1,many,TRBV5-1,TGCGCCAGCAGCTCGCGGACAGGGAACACTGAAGCTTTCTTT,CASSSRTGNTEAFF
TRBJ2-7,TRBD2,many,TRBV6-1,TGTGCCAGCAGAGGAGGAAGCCTAGCGGGAGGCTACGAGCAGTACTTC,CASRGGSLAGGYEQYF
TRBJ2-1,NA,NA,TRBV10-3,TGTGCCATCAGGGGTGACATACCTGACAACCACAATGAGCAGTTCTTC,CAIRGDIPDNHNEQFF
TRBJ1-4,NA,few,TRBV7-2,TGTGCCAGCAGCCCCGCTTGGATTTCAAATGAAAAACTGTTTTTT,CASSPAWISNEKLFF
TRBJ1-5,TRBD1,NA,TRBV6-1,TGTGCCAGCATGGGTTTGACAGGGGATAATCAGCCCCAGCATTTT,CASMGLTGDNQPQHF
TRBJ2-7,TRBD1,many,TRBV28,TGTGCCAGCAGTTTTGGCCTCGGGACAGACTACGAGCAGTACTTC,CASSFGLGTDYEQYF
TRBJ2-7,NA,many,TRBV18,TGTGCCAGCTCACCACCACGGGAGAAGGGCTACGAGCAGTACTTC,CASSPPREKGYEQYF
TRBJ2-1,NA,many,TRBV27,TGTGCCAGCAGCCTCGGGGGCAGTACCTACAATGAGCAGTTCTTC,CASSLGGSTYNEQFF
TRBJ1-1,NA,many,TRBV20-1,TGCACGGACGGGGGCACTGAAGCTTTCTTT,CTDGGTEAFF
TRBJ1-5,NA,NA,TRBV4-1,TGCGCCAGCAGCCAAGAGGACAGCAATCAGCCCCAGCATTTT,CASSQEDSNQPQHF
TRBJ2-7,TRBD1,many,TRBV3-1,TGTGCCAGCAGCCCAGGGACAGGGTCCCCCCACGAGCAGTACTTC,CASSPGTGSPHEQYF
TRBJ1-5,NA,NA,TRBV20-1,TGCAGTGGCAGAGGGTCAGGGGATCAGCCCCAGCATTTT,CSGRGSGDQPQHF
TRBJ2-5,NA,many,TRBV12-3/TRBV12-4,TGTGCCAGCAGTTTTAACGCGAAAGAGACCCAGTACTTC,CASSFNAKETQYF